This record covers a single T cell receptor (beta chain). Methods used by the authors: Amplification with reference gene primers provided the estimates of nucleated cell counts. Here immunoSEQ multiplex PCR was the method, and the copy in TCRdb shows in-frame clones only, minus some. V and J calls and clone size are copied from that table; D and trimming were computed from the DNA. The sample gives about 97,000 clones, over 65% of which show up once; 4.5% is in the top ten. CDR1 and CDR2 from the germline V gene are SGHDT and YYEEEE. Trimming removed 0 bases at V and 4 bases at J, with 13 bases between. This CDR3 comprises 15 residues. The entry originates in a study of blood T cell repertoires in COVID-19. Study-level background: Material from acute and convalescent COVID-19 was sourced from the United States, Italy and Spain. Sources were T cells, B-cell-depleted T cells, or PBMCs; the material itself was cDNA or gDNA.

Sequencing was carried out using peripheral blood. This sequence originates from a human donor in a cohort sampled during active COVID-19. This chain links TRBV5-6 with TRBJ1-1; D remains ambiguous. The CDR3 DNA is TGTGCCAGCAGCTTGGACCTTATGGTGGCCACTGAAGCTTTCTTT. This encodes CASSLDLMVATEAFF.